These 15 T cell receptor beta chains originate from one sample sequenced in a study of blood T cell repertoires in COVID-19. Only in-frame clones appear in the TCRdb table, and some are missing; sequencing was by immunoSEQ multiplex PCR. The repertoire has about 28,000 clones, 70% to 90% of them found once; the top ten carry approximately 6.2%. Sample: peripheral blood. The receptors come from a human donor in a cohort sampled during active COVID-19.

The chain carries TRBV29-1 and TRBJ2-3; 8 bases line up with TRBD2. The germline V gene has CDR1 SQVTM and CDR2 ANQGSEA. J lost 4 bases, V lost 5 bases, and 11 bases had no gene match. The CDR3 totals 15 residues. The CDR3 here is CSVLTRTSIADTQYF. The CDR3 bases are TGCAGCGTTTTGACTCGGACTAGCATTGCAGATACGCAGTATTTT.

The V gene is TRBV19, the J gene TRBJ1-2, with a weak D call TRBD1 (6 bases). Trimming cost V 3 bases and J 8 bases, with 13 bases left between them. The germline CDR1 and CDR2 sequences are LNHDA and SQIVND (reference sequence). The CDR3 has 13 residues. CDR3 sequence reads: CASSILQGGGYTF. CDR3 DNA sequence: TGTGCCAGTAGTATCTTACAGGGTGGAGGCTACACCTTC.

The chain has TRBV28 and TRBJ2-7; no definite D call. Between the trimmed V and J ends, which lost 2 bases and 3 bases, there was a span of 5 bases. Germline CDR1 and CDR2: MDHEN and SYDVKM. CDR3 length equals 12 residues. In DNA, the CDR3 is TGTGCCAGCAGTTTAGTATACTACGAGCAGTACTTC. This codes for CASSLVYYEQYF.

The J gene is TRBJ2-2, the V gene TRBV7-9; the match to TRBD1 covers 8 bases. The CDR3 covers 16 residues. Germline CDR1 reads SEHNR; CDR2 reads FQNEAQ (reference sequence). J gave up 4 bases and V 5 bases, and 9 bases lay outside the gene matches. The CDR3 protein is CASSPGQGAITGELFF. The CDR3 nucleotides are TGTGCCAGCAGCCCAGGACAGGGCGCAATCACCGGGGAGCTGTTTTTT. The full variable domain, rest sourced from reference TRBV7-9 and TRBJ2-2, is DTGVSQNPRHKITKRGQNVTFRCDPISEHNRLYWYRQTLGQGPEFLTYFQNEAQLEKSRLLSDRFSAERPKGSFSTLEIQRTEQGDSAMYLCASSPGQGAITGELFFGEGSRLTVL.

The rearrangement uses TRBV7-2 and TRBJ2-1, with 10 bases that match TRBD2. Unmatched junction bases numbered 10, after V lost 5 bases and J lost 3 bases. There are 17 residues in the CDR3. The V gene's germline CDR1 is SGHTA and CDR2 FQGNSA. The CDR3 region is CASSRKAGTSDYNEQFF. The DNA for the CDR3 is TGTGCCAGCAGCCGTAAAGCCGGGACTAGCGACTACAATGAGCAGTTCTTC.

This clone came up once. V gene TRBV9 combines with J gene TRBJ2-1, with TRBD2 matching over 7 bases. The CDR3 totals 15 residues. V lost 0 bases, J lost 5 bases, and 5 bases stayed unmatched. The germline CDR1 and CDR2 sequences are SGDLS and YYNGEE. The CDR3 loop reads CASSVVGLGDNEQFF. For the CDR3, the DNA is TGTGCCAGCAGCGTAGTTGGACTAGGGGACAATGAGCAGTTCTTC.

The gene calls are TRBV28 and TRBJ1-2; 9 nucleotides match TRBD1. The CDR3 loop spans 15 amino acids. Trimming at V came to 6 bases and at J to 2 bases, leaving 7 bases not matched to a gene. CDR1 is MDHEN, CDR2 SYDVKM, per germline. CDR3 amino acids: CASRPGTGINYGYTF. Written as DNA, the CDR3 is TGTGCCAGCAGGCCCGGGACAGGGATCAACTATGGCTACACCTTC.

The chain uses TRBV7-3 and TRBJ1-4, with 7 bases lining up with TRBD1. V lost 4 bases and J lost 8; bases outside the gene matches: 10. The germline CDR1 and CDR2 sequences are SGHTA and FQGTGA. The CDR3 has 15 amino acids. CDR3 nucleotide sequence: TGTGCCAGCAGCTCCACAGGGGCTCAAGGAGAAAAACTGTTTTTT. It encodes CASSSTGAQGEKLFF.

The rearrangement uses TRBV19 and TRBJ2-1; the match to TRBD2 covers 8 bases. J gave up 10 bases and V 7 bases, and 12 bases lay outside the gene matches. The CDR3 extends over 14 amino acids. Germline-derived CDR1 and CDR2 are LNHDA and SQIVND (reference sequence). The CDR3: CASTGLAGLGEQFF. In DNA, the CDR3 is TGTGCCAGTACAGGGCTAGCGGGTTTGGGGGAGCAGTTCTTC. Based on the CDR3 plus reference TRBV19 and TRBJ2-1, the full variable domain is DGGITQSPKYLFRKEGQNVTLSCEQNLNHDAMYWYRQDPGQGLRLIYYSQIVNDFQKGDIAEGYSVSREKKESFPLTVTSAQKNPTAFYLCASTGLAGLGEQFFGPGTRLTVL.

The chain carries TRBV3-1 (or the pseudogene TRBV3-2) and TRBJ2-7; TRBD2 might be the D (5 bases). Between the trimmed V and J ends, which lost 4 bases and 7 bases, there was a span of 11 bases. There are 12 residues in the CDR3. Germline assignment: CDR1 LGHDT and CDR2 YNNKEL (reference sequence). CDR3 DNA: TGTGCCAGCAGCCCATTGAGAGGGGAGCAGTACTTC. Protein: CASSPLRGEQYF.

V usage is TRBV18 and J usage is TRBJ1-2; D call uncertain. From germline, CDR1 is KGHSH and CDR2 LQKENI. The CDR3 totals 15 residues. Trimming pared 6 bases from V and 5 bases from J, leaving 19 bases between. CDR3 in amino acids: CASSPSEGVGYGYTF. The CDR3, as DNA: TGTGCCAGCTCCCCCAGTGAGGGAGTGGGGTATGGCTACACCTTC.

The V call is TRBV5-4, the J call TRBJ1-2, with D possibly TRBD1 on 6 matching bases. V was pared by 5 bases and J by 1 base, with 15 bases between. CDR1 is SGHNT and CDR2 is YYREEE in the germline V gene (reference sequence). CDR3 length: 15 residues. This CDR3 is CASRNQRQVNYGYTF. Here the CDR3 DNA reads TGTGCCAGCAGAAACCAAAGACAGGTTAACTATGGCTACACCTTC.

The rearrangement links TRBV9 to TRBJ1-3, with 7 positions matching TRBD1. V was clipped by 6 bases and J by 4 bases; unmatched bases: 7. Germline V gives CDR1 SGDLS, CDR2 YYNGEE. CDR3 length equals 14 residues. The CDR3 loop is CASNPTGLGNTIYF. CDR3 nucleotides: TGTGCCAGCAACCCGACAGGGCTGGGAAACACCATATATTTT.

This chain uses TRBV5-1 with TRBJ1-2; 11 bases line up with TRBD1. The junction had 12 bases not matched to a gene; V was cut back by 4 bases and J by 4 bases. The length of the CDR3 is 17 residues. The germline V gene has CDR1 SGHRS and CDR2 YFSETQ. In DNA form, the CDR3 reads TGCGCCAGCAGCCCGGGGGCCGGGACAGGGGGGCCCTATGGCTACACCTTC. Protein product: CASSPGAGTGGPYGYTF.

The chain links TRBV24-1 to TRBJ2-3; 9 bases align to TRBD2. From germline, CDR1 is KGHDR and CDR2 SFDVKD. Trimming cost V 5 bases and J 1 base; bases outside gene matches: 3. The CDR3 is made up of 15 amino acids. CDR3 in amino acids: CATSVAGGGTDTQYF. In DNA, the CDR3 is TGTGCCACCAGTGTGGCGGGGGGGGGCACAGATACGCAGTATTTT.